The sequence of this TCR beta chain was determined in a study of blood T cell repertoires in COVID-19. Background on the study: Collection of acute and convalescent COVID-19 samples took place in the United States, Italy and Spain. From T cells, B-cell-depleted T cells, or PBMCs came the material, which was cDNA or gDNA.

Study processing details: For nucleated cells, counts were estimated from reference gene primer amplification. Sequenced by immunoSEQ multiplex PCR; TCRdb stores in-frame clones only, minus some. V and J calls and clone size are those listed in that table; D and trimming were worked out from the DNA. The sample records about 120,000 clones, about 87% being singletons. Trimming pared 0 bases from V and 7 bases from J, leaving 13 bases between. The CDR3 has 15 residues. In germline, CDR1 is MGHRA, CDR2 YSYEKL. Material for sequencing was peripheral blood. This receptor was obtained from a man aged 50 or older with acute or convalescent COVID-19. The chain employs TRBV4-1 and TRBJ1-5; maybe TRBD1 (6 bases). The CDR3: CASSQEWGQGQPQHF. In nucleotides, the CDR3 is TGCGCCAGCAGCCAAGAGTGGGGGCAGGGGCAGCCCCAGCATTTT.